These 20 T cell receptor beta chains originate from one sample sequenced in a study of early stage breast cancer tumors. Assay: immunoSEQ multiplex PCR; the TCRdb copy retains only in-frame clones and omits some. The sample has around 30,000 clones, almost 75% seen once; the top ten hold 10%. The sequencing sample was made of breast tumor tissue. These receptors were taken from a person younger than 45 with breast cancer.

CDR3 amino acids: CASSQDGTSGRETQYF. DNA of the CDR3: TGTGCCAGCAGCCAAGATGGGACTAGCGGGAGGGAGACCCAGTACTTC. This chain connects TRBV4-2 to TRBJ2-5, with 15 bases aligning to TRBD2. J gave up 5 bases and V 0 bases, and 1 base lay outside the gene matches. Per the germline V gene, CDR1 is LGHNA and CDR2 is YNFKEQ. This CDR3 contains 16 residues.

The genes are TRBV10-3 and TRBJ2-3; D is ambiguous. This CDR3 has 13 residues. The V end lost 6 bases, the J end lost 0 bases, and 7 bases lay between the germline ends. Germline lookup yields CDR1 ENHRY and CDR2 SYGVKD. This CDR3 reads CAIRGPSTDTQYF. As DNA, the CDR3 is TGTGCCATCAGAGGACCCAGCACAGATACGCAGTATTTT.

The rearrangement joins TRBV21-1 to TRBJ1-2. TRBV21-1 is annotated as a pseudogene. This CDR3 has 13 amino acids. The CDR3 protein is CASSKGIGLDYTF. The CDR3 bases are TGTGCCAGCAGCAAAGGTATAGGTCTGGACTACACCTTC.

This chain connects TRBV11-2 to TRBJ2-1; TRBD2 might be the D (5 bases). The CDR3 covers 14 residues. V was clipped by 2 bases and J by 7 bases, with 12 bases between them. CDR1 is SGHAT and CDR2 is FQNNGV in the germline V gene. The CDR3 DNA reads TGTGCCAGCAGCTTAAGCGGCCCGGCGAATGAGCAGTTCTTC. Amino acid sequence: CASSLSGPANEQFF.

The genes are TRBV9 and TRBJ2-2, with D tentatively TRBD2 (6 bases). The CDR3 is made up of 15 amino acids. CDR1 is SGDLS and CDR2 is YYNGEE in the germline V gene. The V gene lost 0 bases and the J gene lost 4 bases, with 10 bases spanning the gap. The DNA of the CDR3 is TGTGCCAGCAGCGTAGACGGGACTTTCACCGGGGAGCTGTTTTTT. Protein: CASSVDGTFTGELFF. The whole variable domain, filled in from reference TRBV9 and TRBJ2-2, reads DSGVTQTPKHLITATGQRVTLRCSPRSGDLSVYWYQQSLDQGLQFLIQYYNGEERAKGNILERFSAQQFPDLHSELNLSSLELGDSALYFCASSVDGTFTGELFFGEGSRLTVL.

The chain recombines TRBV27 with TRBJ2-2, with TRBD1 matching 7 bases. Germline V gives CDR1 MNHEY, CDR2 SMNVEV (reference sequence). CDR3 length: 15 residues. Unmatched junction bases numbered 12, after V lost 10 bases and J lost 4 bases. CDR3 coding DNA: TGTGCCACCCTTCCCCTTAGGGGGCCCACCGGGGAGCTGTTTTTT. Translating gives CATLPLRGPTGELFF.

The rearrangement uses TRBV4-2 and TRBJ2-7; no clear D. This CDR3 has 12 amino acids. Germline values: CDR1 LGHNA, CDR2 YNFKEQ. V lost 0 bases and J 5 bases, leaving 5 bases between the germline ends. CDR3 sequence reads: CASSQDRNEQYF. The CDR3 bases are TGTGCCAGCAGCCAAGATCGGAACGAGCAGTACTTC.

In its sample, this clone was seen once. The chain recombines TRBV4-1 with TRBJ1-1; TRBD1 matches 8 bases. The length of the CDR3 is 15 residues. From germline, CDR1 is MGHRA and CDR2 YSYEKL. V lost 7 bases to trimming and J lost 3 bases; unmatched junction nucleotides: 10. The CDR3 here is CASTPQYRGDTEAFF. CDR3 sequence (DNA): TGCGCCAGCACGCCACAATACAGGGGGGACACTGAAGCTTTCTTT.

The chain links TRBV28 to TRBJ1-5, with D possibly TRBD1 on 6 matching bases. Germline CDR1 MDHEN, CDR2 SYDVKM. The length of the CDR3 is 16 residues. Trimming took 8 bases from V and 6 from J, leaving 23 bases between them. The CDR3 coding sequence is TGTGCCAGCGCGACGTCAACCACAGGGTTGAGTCAGCCCCAGCATTTT. As protein: CASATSTTGLSQPQHF.

The chain has TRBV18 and TRBJ2-5; D not certain. V lost 3 bases, J lost 0 bases, and 5 bases lay in between. The CDR3 is 13 amino acids. Germline V gene data show CDR1 as KGHSH and CDR2 as LQKENI. As DNA, the CDR3 is TGTGCCAGCTCACCCGGGTACCAAGAGACCCAGTACTTC. Translation gives CASSPGYQETQYF.

The V and J genes are TRBV2 and TRBJ1-1; D uncertain. V lost 5 bases and J lost 2, with 9 bases in between. The CDR3 consists of 13 residues. Germline CDR1 reads SNHLY; CDR2 reads FYNNEI. Here the CDR3 DNA reads TGTGCCAGCAGTCTCACGGCAAACACTGAAGCTTTCTTT. Amino acid sequence: CASSLTANTEAFF.

J is TRBJ1-6 and V is TRBV27; D possibly corresponds to TRBD1 (5 bases). V was cut by 1 base and J by 15 bases, with 16 bases left in between. The CDR3 length is 14 residues. Germline loops: CDR1 MNHEY, CDR2 SMNVEV (reference sequence). The CDR3 DNA reads as TGTGCCAGCAGTTTATTGGGACTCCTCAATAACCTCCACTTT. Translation: CASSLLGLLNNLHF.

This chain joins TRBV10-2 and TRBJ2-7; 14 positions agree with TRBD2. In germline, CDR1 is WSHSY, CDR2 SAAADI. Unmatched junction bases numbered 3, after V lost 6 bases and J lost 2 bases. The CDR3 consists of 15 residues. The CDR3 reads CASSTGLAGAYEQYF. CDR3 coding DNA: TGCGCCAGCAGCACGGGACTAGCGGGAGCCTACGAGCAGTACTTC.

V gene TRBV5-5 combines with J gene TRBJ2-7; D is perhaps TRBD1 (6 bases). Germline V gives CDR1 SGHKS, CDR2 YYEKEE (reference sequence). The CDR3 totals 14 residues. The V end lost 3 bases, the J end lost 0 bases, and 10 bases lay between the germline ends. The CDR3 reads CASSSGQSSYEQYF. The CDR3 nucleotides read TGTGCCAGCAGCTCGGGACAAAGCTCCTACGAGCAGTACTTC.

This clone was observed once. The CDR3 sequence is CASSLLTGPYNEQFF. CDR3 coding DNA: TGTGCCAGCAGCTTGTTGACGGGACCCTACAATGAGCAGTTCTTC. The chain combines TRBV13 with TRBJ2-1; either TRBD1 or TRBD2 may fit D (5 bases each). The germline CDR1 and CDR2 sequences are PRHDT and FYEKMQ (reference sequence). V dropped 3 bases and J dropped 2 bases, with 11 bases sitting between them. CDR3 length: 15 amino acids.

V usage is TRBV18 and J usage is TRBJ2-7; possible D gene TRBD2, 5 bases. Trimming pared 6 bases from V and 2 bases from J, leaving 11 bases between. The CDR3 has 13 residues. Germline assignment: CDR1 KGHSH and CDR2 LQKENI. The CDR3 protein is CASSGDGAYEQYF. DNA for the CDR3: TGTGCCAGCTCGGGTGACGGGGCCTACGAGCAGTACTTC.

A few counts support this clone. This chain links TRBV30 with TRBJ1-2; D remains unclear. This CDR3 contains 12 residues. Trimming cost V 2 bases and J 3 bases, with 7 bases left between them. CDR1 is GTSNPN, CDR2 SVGIG, per germline (reference sequence). As DNA, the CDR3 is TGTGCCTGGAGTCCGGACCACTATGGCTACACCTTC. It yields the protein CAWSPDHYGYTF.

This clone was counted only a few times. This sequence joins TRBV6-5 and TRBJ1-2; TRBD1 is a possible D gene (6 bases). The ends were cut back, 5 bases at V and 4 bases at J, with 11 bases in the middle. The CDR3 consists of 13 residues. Germline loops: CDR1 MNHEY, CDR2 SVGAGI. CDR3: CASSQQGPYGYTF. In nucleotides, the CDR3 is TGTGCCAGCAGTCAACAGGGACCCTATGGCTACACCTTC.

The V gene is TRBV5-1, the J gene TRBJ2-3, with TRBD1 matching over 10 bases. J was trimmed by 6 bases and V by 2 bases; bases with no gene match: 12. CDR1 SGHRS and CDR2 YFSETQ come from the germline V gene. The CDR3 is 17 amino acids. The CDR3 nucleotides are TGCGCCAGCAGCTTACTTGGCCCGGGACAGGGGATCGATACGCAGTATTTT. This gives the protein CASSLLGPGQGIDTQYF.

The J gene is TRBJ1-2, the V gene TRBV11-2; TRBD1 matches 10 bases. Per germline, CDR1 SGHAT and CDR2 FQNNGV. The CDR3 covers 14 residues. Trimming cost V 2 bases and J 6 bases; bases outside gene matches: 3. The CDR3 DNA reads as TGTGCCAGCAGCTTAATCGGGACAGGGGATGGCTACACCTTC. It yields the protein CASSLIGTGDGYTF.